This TCR beta chain was recorded in a study of Ad26.COV2.S vaccination and SARS-CoV-2 variants. This clone was found once. The antigen is undetermined. Documented treatment: roughly 20 received Ad26.COV2.S at low or high dose, single or two shots; a few received placebo; per-sample allocation not given. At day 63 after the first vaccine or placebo injection, samples were drawn. Its platform was an Ad26 vector, and its expressed antigen was Wuhan-strain SARS-CoV-2 spike. V lost 2 bases to trimming and J lost 0 bases, with 8 bases between them. CDR1 and CDR2 (germline): SGHTA, FQGNSA. This CDR3 is built from 14 residues. Repertoires were generated with immunoSEQ multiplex PCR, while TCRdb's copy carries only in-frame clones and drops some. The repertoire has roughly 390,000 clones, roughly nine tenths of them found once; the top ten carry 3.5%. Study-wide findings and caveats: Spike-specific TCR breadth ran higher among vaccine recipients than placebo recipients. Placebo and vaccine recipients had non-spike TCR breadth that was similar.

The sequence was collected from a person between 18 and 65 years old who received the Ad26.COV2.S COVID-19 vaccine or a placebo. Here the sequenced sample was peripheral blood, taken in a trial of Ad26.COV2.S vaccine versus placebo. This chain links TRBV7-2 with TRBJ2-7; possibly TRBD2 for D (5 bases). Here the CDR3 reads CASSLREISYEQYF. CDR3 DNA sequence: TGTGCCAGCAGCTTAAGGGAGATCTCCTACGAGCAGTACTTC.